This passage covers 12 T cell receptor beta chains from one sample sequenced in a study of T cells in tumors after PD-1 blockade. Measured with immunoSEQ multiplex PCR; TCRdb has only the in-frame clones, and not every one. Of 50,000 to 75,000 clones listed, approximately 79% are singletons. Specimen: PBMCs, collected after anti-PD-1 treatment. The receptors shown here come from a human donor with basal cell carcinoma.

The chain's CDR3 is CASSEIVEFYGYTF. The CDR3 region has the DNA TGTGCCAGCAGTGAAATAGTAGAATTCTATGGCTACACCTTC. The chain carries TRBV6-1 and TRBJ1-2; D uncertain. Trimming removed 2 bases from V and 4 bases from J, with 11 bases in between. Germline V gene sequence: CDR1 MNHNS, CDR2 SASEGT. The CDR3 consists of 14 residues.

V usage is TRBV5-6 and J usage is TRBJ1-2; TRBD1 is a possible D gene (5 bases). The germline V gene encodes CDR1 SGHDT and CDR2 YYEEEE. Trimming took off 4 bases at V and 5 bases at J, with 18 bases between the two ends. The CDR3 loop spans 15 amino acids. The CDR3 protein is CASSPEGSQGYGYTF. CDR3 bases: TGTGCCAGCAGCCCGGAAGGTTCCCAGGGATATGGCTACACCTTC.

This clone was seen more than once but under ten times. The genes are TRBV2 and TRBJ1-5, with D perhaps TRBD1 (6 bases). The CDR3 is 16 residues long. Germline V gene sequence: CDR1 SNHLY, CDR2 FYNNEI. Trimming removed 6 bases from V and 5 bases from J, with 20 bases in between. CDR3 nucleotide sequence: TGTGCCAGCAGGGACCTTCGGCAGGGACAACATCAGCCCCAGCATTTT. Translation gives CASRDLRQGQHQPQHF.

This clone has ten or more counts. V is TRBV28 and J is TRBJ1-6; D possibly corresponds to TRBD1 (5 bases). Per the germline V gene, CDR1 is MDHEN and CDR2 is SYDVKM. The CDR3 contains 15 residues. V lost 5 bases, J lost 9 bases, and 17 bases lay in between. CDR3 sequence (DNA): TGTGCCAGCAGTCTCCCAGCGGGGCAGGGTTCACCCCTCCACTTT. As protein: CASSLPAGQGSPLHF.

The V and J genes are TRBV18 and TRBJ1-5, with no clear D. CDR3 size: 13 residues. Per the germline V gene, CDR1 is KGHSH and CDR2 is LQKENI. V dropped 2 bases and J dropped 3 bases, with 5 bases sitting between them. The DNA for the CDR3 is TGTGCCAGCTCACCAGGGGTCAATCAGCCCCAGCATTTT. Protein: CASSPGVNQPQHF.

The chain is built from TRBV3-1 (or the pseudogene TRBV3-2) and TRBJ1-5, with unresolved D. Germline V gives CDR1 LGHDT, CDR2 YNNKEL (reference sequence). This CDR3 contains 13 residues. V lost 1 base and J lost 7, with 8 bases in between. The CDR3, as DNA: TGTGCCAGCAGCCAAGGGGGTAGCCAGCCCCAGCATTTT. Its translation: CASSQGGSQPQHF.

The V gene is TRBV5-4, the J gene TRBJ1-4; D is undetermined. The CDR3 length is 15 residues. V was shortened by 4 bases and J by 0 bases, with 10 bases between the two germline ends. Germline V lookup: CDR1 SGHNT, CDR2 YYREEE (reference sequence). The chain's CDR3 is CASSPPDATNEKLFF. CDR3 bases: TGTGCCAGCAGCCCACCTGACGCAACTAATGAAAAACTGTTTTTT.

The chain combines TRBV6-5 with TRBJ2-1, with 11 bases lining up with TRBD1. Per germline, CDR1 MNHEY and CDR2 SVGAGI. The CDR3 consists of 15 residues. V lost 7 bases and J lost 2; bases outside the gene matches: 4. CDR3 loop: CASTPGQGAYNEQFF. The CDR3 coding sequence is TGTGCCAGCACCCCGGGACAGGGGGCCTACAATGAGCAGTTCTTC.

The CDR3 spells CASSYILAGGRDEQFF. CDR3 in DNA: TGTGCCAGCAGCTATATTCTAGCGGGGGGGCGCGATGAGCAGTTCTTC. J is TRBJ2-1 and V is TRBV5-6; 12 bases match TRBD2. The trim removed 3 bases at V and 8 bases at J, leaving 9 bases unmatched. This CDR3 contains 16 residues. The germline V gene has CDR1 SGHDT and CDR2 YYEEEE. The full variable domain, in which reference TRBV5-6 and TRBJ2-1 provide the parts outside the CDR3, is DAGVTQSPTHLIKTRGQQVTLRCSPKSGHDTVSWYQQALGQGPQFIFQYYEEEERQRGNFPDRFSGHQFPNYSSELNVNALLLGDSALYLCASSYILAGGRDEQFFGPGTRLTVL.

The chain has TRBV29-1 and TRBJ2-3; 8 nucleotides line up with TRBD2. V was clipped by 4 bases and J by 0 bases; unmatched bases: 6. The CDR3 length is 15 residues. Germline CDR1 reads SQVTM; CDR2 reads ANQGSEA. As DNA, the CDR3 is TGCAGCGTTGGGGGCGGACTAGCAAGCACAGATACGCAGTATTTT. Protein sequence: CSVGGGLASTDTQYF.

V and J are TRBV14 and TRBJ1-1; D is perhaps TRBD1 (5 bases). Germline V gives CDR1 SGHDN, CDR2 FVKESK. Trimming shortened V by 0 bases and J by 6 bases, and 14 bases separated the two germline ends. This CDR3 spans 15 amino acids. CDR3 sequence (DNA): TGTGCCAGCAGCCAAGATCAGGGCAGGGTAGCTGAAGCTTTCTTT. Protein product: CASSQDQGRVAEAFF.

The V call is TRBV29-1, the J call TRBJ1-2; D is undetermined. Germline V gene lookup returns CDR1 SQVTM and CDR2 ANQGSEA. V shed 6 bases and J shed 0 bases, with 14 bases lying between them. CDR3 length: 14 residues. The CDR3 loop reads CSVRAQEANYGYTF. CDR3 nucleotide sequence: TGCAGCGTCCGTGCTCAGGAGGCTAACTATGGCTACACCTTC.